This T cell receptor beta chain was captured by sequencing in a study of cytomegalovirus exposure and HLA in healthy donors. PCR used 60 Vbeta primers and 13 Jbeta primers. Generated by immunoSEQ multiplex PCR, the TCRdb table keeps only in-frame clones and is missing some. This table has about 240,000 clones, approximately 80% appearing once. Germline CDR1 is MGHRA and CDR2 is YSYEKL. The CDR3 covers 16 residues. The V and J ends lost 1 base and 3 bases, in that order; junction bases with no gene match: 6. The sample taken for sequencing was PBMCs. This chain connects TRBV4-1 to TRBJ1-3; 7 positions agree with TRBD1. The origin of this receptor is a woman aged 60 to 75 in good health and CMV-seropositive. The CDR3, as DNA: TGCGCCAGCAGCCAAGGCACAGGGGCAAATGGAAACACCATATATTTT. Protein: CASSQGTGANGNTIYF.